The entry that follows covers one TCR beta chain sequence. The source of the sample is a study of Ad26.COV2.S vaccination and SARS-CoV-2 variants. At the level of the study: Participants got Ad26.COV2.S intramuscularly, once or twice 56 days apart.

Using immunoSEQ multiplex PCR, the repertoire was profiled, and TCRdb retains in-frame clones only, with some absent. The data hold about 470,000 clones, with 90% observed a single time. Documented treatment: some 20 received Ad26.COV2.S at low or high dose, single or two shots; 5 received placebo; per-sample allocation not given. The samples were gathered on day 63 after the first injection of vaccine or placebo. CDR1 and CDR2 (germline): MDHEN, SYDVKM. V shed 3 bases and J shed 8 bases, with 17 bases lying between them. The CDR3 sequence is 15 residues long. The material was peripheral blood, obtained in a trial of Ad26.COV2.S vaccine versus placebo. The chain links TRBV28 to TRBJ2-1, with D possibly matching TRBD1 (7 bases). The receptor comes from a person between 18 and 65 years old who received the Ad26.COV2.S COVID-19 vaccine or a placebo. The CDR3 DNA reads as TGTGCCAGCAGTTTGACCCAGGGGGGTCTCGATGAGCAGTTCTTC. It encodes CASSLTQGGLDEQFF.